One T cell receptor (beta chain) is described in this entry. Trimming took 2 bases from V and 4 from J, leaving 8 bases between them. CDR1 is LNHDA, CDR2 SQIVND, per germline (reference sequence). The CDR3 loop spans 13 amino acids. The record originates from a study of technical replicates of blood from several donors. Assay used: immunoSEQ multiplex PCR; TCRdb lists only in-frame clones, some missing. Of 25,000 to 40,000 clones detected, about 92% appear once; the ten largest clones hold approximately 4%. The rearrangement joins TRBV19 to TRBJ1-2; TRBD1 is a possible D gene (5 bases). The receptor was derived from a human donor in good health. Some clones in this sample may be carry-over from other donors' samples. The sequenced sample consisted of PBMCs. Here the CDR3 DNA reads TGTGCCAGTAGTATAAGTGGGGCCTATGGCTACACCTTC. Protein sequence: CASSISGAYGYTF.